This TCR beta chain came from a study of early T cells in non-severe SARS-CoV-2 infection (dated by TCRdb to about 2021). For context, the study as a whole: Because TCR sequencing was done on bulk RNA from unsorted whole blood, the alpha and beta chains could not be paired.

Library prep was done by 5' RACE. Sequencing relied on a NextSeq 500. To correct for sequencing error and PCR bias, the TCR library protocol tagged individual cDNA molecules with unique molecular identifiers. TCR alpha and beta chains were both sequenced, and the abundances of alpha and beta sequences in each sample were closely correlated with each other. The published analysis was carried out like this. Decombinator V4 was used to annotate the V gene, J gene and CDR3 of the TCR sequences. Expanded TCRs were defined as changing significantly between any two time points under a Poisson model with p below 0.0001. Abundances of TCRs were expressed as counts per million after normalisation to the total number of TCRs sequenced in each sample. TRAV1-2 paired with TRAJ12, TRAJ20 or TRAJ33 defined MAIT TCRs, while TRAV10 paired with TRAJ18 defined iNKT TCRs. A search of VDJdb, accessed on 1 November 2021, was run for TCRs annotated to CMV, EBV and SARS-CoV-2, with TCRs annotated for multiple antigens excluded. Starting from the raw public reads, TCRdb applied fastp trimming at Q25, assembled clones with MiXCR and retained in-frame beta chains. All rows with the same CDR3 protein become a single entry with the most common DNA and genes. The V and J calls follow TCRdb's processing rather than the paper's. Recorded for this sample are some 80,000 distinct CDR3 sequences; roughly 15% of them occurred a single time. The ten largest clones take up about 1.5% of the sample.

Results and caveats for the whole study, not just this receptor: Matching against VDJdb was skewed toward anti-spike CD8 responses, likely underestimated virus-specific expansions, and missed private and CD4 specificities.

A remark on this clonotype: What this receptor recognizes is not known. Per-base quality was not reported, and no clone a single base away is much larger than it.

Including cysteine and phenylalanine, the CDR3 has 14 amino acids. Only the CDR3 portion is preserved as DNA: 42 bases, with reading frame beginning at the first base. V is cut by 3 bases and J by 4 bases, and the space between the germline ends is 10 bases. This was a case-control study nested in a cohort of healthcare workers in London, UK, who had nasopharyngeal swab PCR tests and blood samples taken every week. Healthcare workers were recruited during the week of the UK lockdown, between 23 and 31 March 2020, and followed weekly for up to roughly 16 weeks. The sequence links TRBV12-3 or TRBV12-4 to TRBJ2-1; the D gene is possibly TRBD1 or TRBD2, each agreeing over 5 bases. The receptor was isolated from an adult who was a healthcare worker with PCR-confirmed SARS-CoV-2 infection or an uninfected control (not recorded which). What was sequenced was whole blood. Read as DNA, the sequence is TGTGCCAGCAGTTTGAACGGGGCGTACAATGAGCAGTTCTTC. This gives the protein CASSLNGAYNEQFF.